This TCR beta chain originates from a study of CD8 T cells in ankylosing spondylitis. The CDR3 spans 16 residues. The germline CDR1 and CDR2 sequences are SGHDT and YYEEEE. Trimming cost V 4 bases and J 4 bases, with 18 bases left between them. Whole-study results and caveats: A TCR beta motif of fewer than ten highly homologous variants seemed to mark ankylosing spondylitis blood. Reactive arthritis synovial fluid and blood were previously reported to contain some motif variants.

For TCR beta, libraries came from quantitative 5'-RACE with molecular barcodes. One entry per CDR3 protein, called by TCRdb with MiXCR from the 5' RACE reads. The sample carries roughly 440,000 distinct CDR3 sequences, under 20% recorded once. About this clonotype: The target antigen is unknown.

The sequenced sample consisted of blood, either unsorted or a sorted T cell fraction (not recorded which). This chain connects TRBV5-6 to TRBJ2-1; a weak D match, TRBD2 (5 bases). This receptor was obtained from a male donor with ankylosing spondylitis. The CDR3 sequence is CASSPRRTLPYNEQFF. As DNA, the CDR3 is TGTGCCAGCAGCCCGCGGAGGACGCTACCATACAATGAGCAGTTCTTC.